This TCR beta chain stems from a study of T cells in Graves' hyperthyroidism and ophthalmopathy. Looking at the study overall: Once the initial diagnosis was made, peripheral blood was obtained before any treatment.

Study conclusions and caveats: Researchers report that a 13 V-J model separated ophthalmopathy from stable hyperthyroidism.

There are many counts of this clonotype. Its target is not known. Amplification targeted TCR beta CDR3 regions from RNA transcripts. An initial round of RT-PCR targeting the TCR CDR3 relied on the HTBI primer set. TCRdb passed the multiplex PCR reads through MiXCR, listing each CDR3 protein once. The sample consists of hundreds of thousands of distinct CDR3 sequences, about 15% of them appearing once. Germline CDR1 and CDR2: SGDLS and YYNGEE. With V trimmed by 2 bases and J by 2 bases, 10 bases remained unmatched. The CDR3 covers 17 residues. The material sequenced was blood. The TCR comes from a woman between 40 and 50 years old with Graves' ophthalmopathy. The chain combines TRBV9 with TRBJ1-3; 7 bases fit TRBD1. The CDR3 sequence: CASSVNQGVTTGNTIYF. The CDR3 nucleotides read TGTGCCAGCAGCGTGAACCAGGGGGTAACGACTGGAAACACCATATATTTT.